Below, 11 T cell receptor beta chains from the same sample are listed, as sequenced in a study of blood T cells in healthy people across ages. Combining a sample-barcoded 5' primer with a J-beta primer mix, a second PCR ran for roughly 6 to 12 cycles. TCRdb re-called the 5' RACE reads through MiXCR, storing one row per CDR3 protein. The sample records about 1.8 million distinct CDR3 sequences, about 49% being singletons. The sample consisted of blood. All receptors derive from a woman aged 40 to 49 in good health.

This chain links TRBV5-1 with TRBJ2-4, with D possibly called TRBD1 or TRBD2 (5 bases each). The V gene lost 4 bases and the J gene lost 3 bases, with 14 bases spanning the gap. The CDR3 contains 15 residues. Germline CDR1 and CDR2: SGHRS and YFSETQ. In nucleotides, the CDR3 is TGCGCCAGCAGCCCAGGGACGGGGAACAAAAACATTCAGTACTTC. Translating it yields CASSPGTGNKNIQYF.

The CDR3 region has the DNA TGTGCCACCGACGGGCAACCACCAGATACGCAGTATTTT. This encodes CATDGQPPDTQYF. The chain is built from TRBV6-1 and TRBJ2-3; D not certain. The CDR3 is made up of 13 amino acids. Germline V gene sequence: CDR1 MNHNS, CDR2 SASEGT. Trimming took off 10 bases at V and 4 bases at J, with 15 bases between the two ends.

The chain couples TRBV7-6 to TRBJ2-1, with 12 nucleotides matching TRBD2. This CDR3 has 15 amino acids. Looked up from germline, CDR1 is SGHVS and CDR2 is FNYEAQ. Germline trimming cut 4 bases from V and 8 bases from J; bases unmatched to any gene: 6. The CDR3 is CASSSLAGGQDEQFF. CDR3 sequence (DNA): TGTGCCAGCAGCTCCCTAGCGGGGGGGCAAGATGAGCAGTTCTTC.

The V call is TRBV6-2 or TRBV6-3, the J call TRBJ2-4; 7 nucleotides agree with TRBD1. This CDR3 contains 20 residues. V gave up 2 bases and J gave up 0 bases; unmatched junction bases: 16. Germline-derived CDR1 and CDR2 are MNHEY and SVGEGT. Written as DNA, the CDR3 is TGTGCCAGCAGTTACGGGACAGTCGAGGAGGACGGGCTAGCCAAAAACATTCAGTACTTC. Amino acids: CASSYGTVEEDGLAKNIQYF.

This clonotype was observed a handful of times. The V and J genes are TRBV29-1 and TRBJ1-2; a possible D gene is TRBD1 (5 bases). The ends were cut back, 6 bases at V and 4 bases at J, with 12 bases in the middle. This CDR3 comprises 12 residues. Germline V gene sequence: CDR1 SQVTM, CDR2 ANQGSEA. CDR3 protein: CSVKQELYGYTF. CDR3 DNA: TGCAGCGTGAAACAGGAACTCTATGGCTACACCTTC.

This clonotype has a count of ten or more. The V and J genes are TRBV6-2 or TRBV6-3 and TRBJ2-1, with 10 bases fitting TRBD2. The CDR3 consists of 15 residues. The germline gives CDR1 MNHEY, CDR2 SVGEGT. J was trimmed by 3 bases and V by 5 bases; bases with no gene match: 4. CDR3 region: CASSGKRGGYNEQFF. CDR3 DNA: TGTGCCAGCAGTGGAAAGCGGGGGGGCTACAATGAGCAGTTCTTC.

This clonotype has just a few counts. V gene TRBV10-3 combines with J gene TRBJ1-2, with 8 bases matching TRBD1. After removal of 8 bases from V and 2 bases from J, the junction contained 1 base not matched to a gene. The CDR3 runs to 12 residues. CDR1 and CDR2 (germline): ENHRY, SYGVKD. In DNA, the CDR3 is TGTGCCATCTGGACAGGGAACTATGGCTACACCTTC. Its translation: CAIWTGNYGYTF.

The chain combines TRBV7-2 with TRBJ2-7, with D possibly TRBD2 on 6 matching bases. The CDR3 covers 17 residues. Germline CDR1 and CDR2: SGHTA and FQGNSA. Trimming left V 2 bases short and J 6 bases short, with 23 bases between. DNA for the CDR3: TGTGCCAGCAGCTTAACTGTTGGCGGGGCAAACAGCCGCGAGCAGTACTTC. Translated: CASSLTVGGANSREQYF.

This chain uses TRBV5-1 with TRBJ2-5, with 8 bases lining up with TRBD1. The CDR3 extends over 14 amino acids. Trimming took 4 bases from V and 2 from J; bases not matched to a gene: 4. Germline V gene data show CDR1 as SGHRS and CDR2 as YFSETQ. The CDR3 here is CASSVQGAQETQYF. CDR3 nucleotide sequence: TGCGCCAGCAGCGTTCAGGGGGCTCAAGAGACCCAGTACTTC.

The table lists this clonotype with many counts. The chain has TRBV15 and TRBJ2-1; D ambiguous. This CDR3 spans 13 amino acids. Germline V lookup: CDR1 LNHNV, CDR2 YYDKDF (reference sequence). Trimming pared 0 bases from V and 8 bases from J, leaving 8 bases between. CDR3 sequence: CATSRDPAYEQFF. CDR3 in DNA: TGTGCCACCAGCAGAGATCCTGCCTATGAGCAGTTCTTC.

This CDR3 reads CASQEGTVSYEQYF. In DNA, the CDR3 is TGCGCCAGCCAGGAGGGGACAGTCTCCTACGAGCAGTACTTC. The chain employs TRBV5-1 and TRBJ2-7; D is perhaps TRBD1 (7 bases). The V gene lost 7 bases and the J gene lost 0 bases, with 14 bases spanning the gap. The CDR3 has 14 amino acids. The germline V gene encodes CDR1 SGHRS and CDR2 YFSETQ.